This is a list of T cell receptor beta chains from one sample in a study of cytomegalovirus exposure and HLA in healthy donors. Method: immunoSEQ multiplex PCR; TCRdb's copy keeps in-frame clones and lacks some. The sample holds some 150,000 clones, approximately 77% seen once. Input material: PBMCs. The origin of the receptors is a woman between 50 and 59 years old in good health and CMV-seronegative. CDR3s include the opening cysteine and the closing phenylalanine or tryptophan. A D gene is named only where the DNA matches it firmly. Size is omitted from some rows. Given values are once, few, many or a class for expanded clones.

>-|TRBV30|few|TRBJ2-6
TGTGCCTGGAACCGAGGGGGGGGTAAGGGCTCTGGGGCCAACGTCCTGACTTTC
CAWNRGGGKGSGANVLTF
>TRBD2|TRBV7-8|-|TRBJ2-1
TGTGCCAGCAGCTTAAGGGCGGGGGGGACTAATGAGCAGTTCTTC
CASSLRAGGTNEQFF
>TRBD2|TRBV6-1|few|TRBJ2-1
TGTGCCAGCAGTGACGGGCCTAGCGGCCATGAGCAGTTCTTC
CASSDGPSGHEQFF
>-|TRBV7-7|-|TRBJ2-5
TGTGCTAGCAGCCTCCAGGGCTCTGAGACCCAGTACTTC
CASSLQGSETQYF
>-|TRBV25-1|-|TRBJ2-1
TGTGCCAGCAGTGAGCCAGCTCAGGGCTACAATGAGCAGTTCTTC
CASSEPAQGYNEQFF
>-|TRBV12-5|-|TRBJ2-1
TGTGCTAGTGGTGTCATCCGGACTAACTACAATGAGCAGTTCTTC
CASGVIRTNYNEQFF
>-|TRBV9|-|TRBJ2-6
TGTGCCAGCAGCGTATATGGGGGCCCTGGGGCCTCATCTGGGGCCAACGTCCTGACTTTC
CASSVYGGPGASSGANVLTF
>TRBD1|TRBV5-1|-|TRBJ2-2
TGCGCCAGCAGTTCCAGGACAGGGGACACCGGGGAGCTGTTTTTT
CASSSRTGDTGELFF
>TRBD1|TRBV5-6|-|TRBJ1-2
TGTGCCAGCAGCCACAGGGGGGAGGACTATGGCTACACCTTC
CASSHRGEDYGYTF
>-|TRBV5-6|-|TRBJ2-3
TGTGCCAGCAGCCCCCTCAGGGGTGGGAACACAGATACGCAGTATTTT
CASSPLRGGNTDTQYF
>TRBD1|TRBV19|-|TRBJ1-3
TGTGCCAGTAGTCGCCGGGACAGGTACTCTGGAAACACCATATATTTT
CASSRRDRYSGNTIYF
>-|TRBV2|few|TRBJ1-1
TGTGCCACTATTCCAGACACGAACACTGAAGCTTTCTTT
CATIPDTNTEAFF
>-|TRBV2|-|TRBJ2-1
TGTGCCAGCAGAGAGGGTTGGGTGATGAATGAGCAGTTCTTC
CASREGWVMNEQFF
>TRBD1|TRBV7-8|-|TRBJ2-3
TGTGCCAGCAGCTTAGCGCGGACAGGCATGGGTACGCAGTATTTT
CASSLARTGMGTQYF
>-|TRBV15|-|TRBJ2-2
TGTGCCACCAGCAGAGATATTGTAGCGGCCGGGGAGCTGTTTTTT
CATSRDIVAAGELFF
>TRBD1|TRBV5-6|-|TRBJ2-1
TGTGCCAGCAGCCCGACGACAGGGAACGCTGAGCAGTTCTTC
CASSPTTGNAEQFF
>-|TRBV19|few|TRBJ1-1
TGTGCCAGTAGTTCCCTTTCTTTGCCCGCCAGTGAAGCTTTCTTT
CASSSLSLPASEAFF
>TRBD1|TRBV5-1|-|TRBJ1-4
TGCGCCAGCAGCACCGGACAGGGTCATGAAAAACTGTTTTTT
CASSTGQGHEKLFF
>-|TRBV13|-|TRBJ1-2
TGTGCCAGCAGACTATTTGGAACCATTAACTATGGCTACACCTTC
CASRLFGTINYGYTF
>-|TRBV6-5|-|TRBJ1-2
TGTGCCAGCAGTCCGCTCGACTCGGGTGGCTACACCTTC
CASSPLDSGGYTF
>TRBD1|TRBV6-5|-|TRBJ2-7
TGTGCCAGCAGGCGCGACGGGACAGCCAGCTACGAGCAGTACTTC
CASRRDGTASYEQYF
>TRBD2|TRBV6-6|-|TRBJ2-7
TGTGCCAGCGGGGGGGTAACCTACGAGCAGTACTTC
CASGGVTYEQYF
>-|TRBV29-1|once|TRBJ2-3
TGCAGCGTTGAGAGGGGGTCTTTGGGTTCTAGCACAGATACGCAGTATTTT
CSVERGSLGSSTDTQYF